This TCR beta chain was recovered during a study of shared clonotypes between healthy human individuals. The table came from immunoSEQ multiplex PCR; TCRdb's copy has only in-frame clones and leaves some out. The data hold 2 million to 3 million clones, with roughly nine tenths observed a single time. For this clone: Its antigen is currently unknown.

Regarding the study as a whole: Limitation of the genetic and exposure-history diversity represented came from the few donors.

Within Nashville, Tennessee resided all donors, each a Caucasian adult. This CDR3 is 14 amino acids long. Germline V lookup: CDR1 SGHTA, CDR2 FQGNSA. The ends were cut back, 1 base at V and 7 bases at J, with 11 bases in the middle. The sequenced sample consisted of naive CD4+ T cells sorted from blood. Subset given: CD45RA+ positively selected. This rearrangement joins TRBV7-2 to TRBJ1-5; D unresolved. This clonotype originated in a young man in good health. The CDR3: CASSLGPPSQPQHF. For the CDR3, the DNA is TGTGCCAGCAGCTTAGGACCCCCTAGCCAGCCCCAGCATTTT.